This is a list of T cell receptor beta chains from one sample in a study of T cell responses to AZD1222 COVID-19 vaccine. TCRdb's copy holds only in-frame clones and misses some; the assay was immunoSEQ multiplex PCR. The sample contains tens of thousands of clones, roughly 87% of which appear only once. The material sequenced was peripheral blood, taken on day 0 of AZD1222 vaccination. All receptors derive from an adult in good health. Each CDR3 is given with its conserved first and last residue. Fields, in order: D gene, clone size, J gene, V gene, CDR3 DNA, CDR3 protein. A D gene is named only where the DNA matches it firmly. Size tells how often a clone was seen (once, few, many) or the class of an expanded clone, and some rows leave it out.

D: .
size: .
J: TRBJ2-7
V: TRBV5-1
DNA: TGCGCCAGCAGCTTGGGGGATAAGGGTTCCGAGCAGTACTTC
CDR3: CASSLGDKGSEQYF

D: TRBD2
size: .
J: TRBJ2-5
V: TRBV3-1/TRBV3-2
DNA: TGTGCCAGCATAATTTGGACTAGCGGGGGACTCCCGGCAGAGACCCAGTACTTC
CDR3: CASIIWTSGGLPAETQYF

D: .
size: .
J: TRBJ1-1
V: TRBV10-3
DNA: TGTGCCATCAGGACGTCCTTCAACACTGAAGCTTTCTTT
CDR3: CAIRTSFNTEAFF

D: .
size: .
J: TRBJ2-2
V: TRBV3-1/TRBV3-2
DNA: TGTGCCAGCAGCATCCAGGGTGGGGCCGGGGAGCTGTTTTTT
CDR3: CASSIQGGAGELFF

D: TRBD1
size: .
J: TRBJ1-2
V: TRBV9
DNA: TGTGCCAGCAGCGCCAGTACAGGGGGCAATAACTATGGCTACACCTTC
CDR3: CASSASTGGNNYGYTF

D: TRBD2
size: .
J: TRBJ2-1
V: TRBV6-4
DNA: TGTGCCAGCAGTGGACTAGCGGGAGGCAATGAGCAGTTCTTC
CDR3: CASSGLAGGNEQFF

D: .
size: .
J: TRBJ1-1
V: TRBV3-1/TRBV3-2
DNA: TGTGCCAGCAGCCAAGAGGGAAGGACTGAAGCTTTCTTT
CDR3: CASSQEGRTEAFF

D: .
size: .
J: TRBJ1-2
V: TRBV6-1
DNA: TGTGCCAGCAGTGAAGCATGGGACCCGAGGTATGGCTACACCTTC
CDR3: CASSEAWDPRYGYTF

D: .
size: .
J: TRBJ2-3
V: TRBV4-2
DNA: TGTGCCAGCAGCCAAGACAAGCTCCGGGGGGCTAGCACAGATACGCAGTATTTT
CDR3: CASSQDKLRGASTDTQYF

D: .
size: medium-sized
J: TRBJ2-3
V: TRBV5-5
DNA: TGTGCCAGCAGCACCCTGACAGGTAGCACAGATACGCAGTATTTT
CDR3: CASSTLTGSTDTQYF

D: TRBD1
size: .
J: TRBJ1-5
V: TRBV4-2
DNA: TGTGCCAGCAGCCATCCGGGACAGGGCGATCAGCCCCAGCATTTT
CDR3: CASSHPGQGDQPQHF

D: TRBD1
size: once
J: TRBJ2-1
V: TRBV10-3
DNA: TGTGCCATACAGGACAGGGTGACCAATGAGCAGTTCTTC
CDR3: CAIQDRVTNEQFF

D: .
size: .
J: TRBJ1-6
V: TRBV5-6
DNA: TGTGCCAGCAGCGCAGGATATTCACCCCTCCACTTT
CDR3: CASSAGYSPLHF

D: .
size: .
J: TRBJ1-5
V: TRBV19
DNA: TGTGCCAGTAGTATAGATCTTGGGACACTCAGCAATCAGCCCCAGCATTTT
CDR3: CASSIDLGTLSNQPQHF

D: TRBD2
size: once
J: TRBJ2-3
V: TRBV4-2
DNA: TGTGCCAGCAGCCAAGGGACTAGCGGGAGGTTCACAGATACGCAGTATTTT
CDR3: CASSQGTSGRFTDTQYF

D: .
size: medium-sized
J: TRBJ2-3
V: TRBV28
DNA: TGTGCCAGCAGCCCCCTGGGAGCGCCCAGACGCACAGATACGCAGTATTTT
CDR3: CASSPLGAPRRTDTQYF

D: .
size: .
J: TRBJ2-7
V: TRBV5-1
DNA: TGCGCCAGCAGGCAAACGGGATTCACCTACGAGCAGTACTTC
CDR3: CASRQTGFTYEQYF

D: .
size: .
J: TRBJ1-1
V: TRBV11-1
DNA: TGTGCCAGCAGCTCGCTAGGGTTTGAAGCTTTCTTT
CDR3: CASSSLGFEAFF

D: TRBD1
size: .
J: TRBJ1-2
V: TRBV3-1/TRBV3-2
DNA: TGTGCCAGCAGCCAAGGAGGGGGCGCCTATGGCTACACCTTC
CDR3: CASSQGGGAYGYTF

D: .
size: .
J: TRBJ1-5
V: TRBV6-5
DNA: TGTGCCAGCTTCGCTGGGCCTTATAGCAATCAGCCCCAGCATTTT
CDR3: CASFAGPYSNQPQHF

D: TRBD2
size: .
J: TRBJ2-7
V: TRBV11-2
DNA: TGTGCCAGCAGCGCGGGGGGGTACGAGCAGTACTTC
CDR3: CASSAGGYEQYF

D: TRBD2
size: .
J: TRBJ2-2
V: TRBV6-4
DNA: TGTGCCAGCAGTGAGCGGGGGGGCACCGGGGAGCTGTTTTTT
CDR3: CASSERGGTGELFF

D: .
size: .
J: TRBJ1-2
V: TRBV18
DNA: TGTGCCAGCTCACCACCCAGCAGCACTAACTATGGCTACACCTTC
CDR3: CASSPPSSTNYGYTF

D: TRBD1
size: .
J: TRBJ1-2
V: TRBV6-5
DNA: TGTGCCAGCAGTTACGACCTGACAGGGATGAACTATGGCTACACCTTC
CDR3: CASSYDLTGMNYGYTF

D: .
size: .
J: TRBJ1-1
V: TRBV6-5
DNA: TGTGCCAGCAGTTACATGGGGCTGAAGAACACTGAAGCTTTCTTT
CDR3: CASSYMGLKNTEAFF

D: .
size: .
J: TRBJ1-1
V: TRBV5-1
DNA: TGCGCCTCGGGGGAGTCCTTGAACACTGAAGCTTTCTTT
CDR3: CASGESLNTEAFF

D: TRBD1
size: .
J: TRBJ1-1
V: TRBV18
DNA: TGTGCCAGCTCACCCTTCACAGGGGGCCAGGGGAACACTGAAGCTTTCTTT
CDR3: CASSPFTGGQGNTEAFF

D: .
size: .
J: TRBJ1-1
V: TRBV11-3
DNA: TGTGCCAGCAGCTTAGTTATGGGGCAGAGCACTGAAGCTTTCTTT
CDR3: CASSLVMGQSTEAFF

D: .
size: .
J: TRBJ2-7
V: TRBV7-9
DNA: TGTGCCAGCAGCCGGTCCTACGAGCAGTACTTC
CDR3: CASSRSYEQYF

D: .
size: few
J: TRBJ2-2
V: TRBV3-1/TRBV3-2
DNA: TGTGCCAGCAGCCAAGAGGTCGCCGGGGAGCTGTTTTTT
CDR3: CASSQEVAGELFF

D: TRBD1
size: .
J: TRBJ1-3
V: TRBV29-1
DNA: TGCAGCGTTGCTTTGGGACAGGGCTCTGGAAACACCATATATTTT
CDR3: CSVALGQGSGNTIYF

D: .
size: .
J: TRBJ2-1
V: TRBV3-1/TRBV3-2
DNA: TGTGCCAGCAGCCAAGGCCTGGAGAGATTCGAGTTCTTC
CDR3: CASSQGLERFEFF

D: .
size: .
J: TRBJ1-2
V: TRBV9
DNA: TGTGCCAGCAGCGTAGCGCAGGGGAACTATGGCTACACCTTC
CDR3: CASSVAQGNYGYTF

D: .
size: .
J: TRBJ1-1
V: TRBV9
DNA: TGTGCCAGCAGCGCCCCGGACGGTTCTGAAGCTTTCTTT
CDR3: CASSAPDGSEAFF

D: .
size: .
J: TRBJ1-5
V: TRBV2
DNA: TGTGCCAGCAGTGAAGCGAGGAGCAATCAGCCCCAGCATTTT
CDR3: CASSEARSNQPQHF

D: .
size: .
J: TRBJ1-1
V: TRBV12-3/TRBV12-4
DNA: TGTGCCAGCAGGACCCCTCAGGCACCGGCTTTCTTT
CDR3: CASRTPQAPAFF

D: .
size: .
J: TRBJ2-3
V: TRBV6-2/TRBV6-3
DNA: TGTGCCAGCAGCCGGTCCCCTGAAACAGATACGCAGTATTTT
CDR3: CASSRSPETDTQYF

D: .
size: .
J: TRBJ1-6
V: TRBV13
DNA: TGTGCCAGCAGCTCTCAGGTCCCCCCGAATTCACCCCTCCACTTT
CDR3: CASSSQVPPNSPLHF

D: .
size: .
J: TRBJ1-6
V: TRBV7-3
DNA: TGTGCCAGCAGCTTAGTAGGATCCAGAAATTCACCCCTCCACTTT
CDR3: CASSLVGSRNSPLHF

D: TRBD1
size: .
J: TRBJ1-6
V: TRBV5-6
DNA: TGTGCCAGCAGCGCCGGGACAGGGAGGAATTCACCCCTCCACTTT
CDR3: CASSAGTGRNSPLHF

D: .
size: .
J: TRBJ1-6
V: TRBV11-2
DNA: TGTGCCAGCAGCTTTTTTAATTCACCCCTCCACTTT
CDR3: CASSFFNSPLHF

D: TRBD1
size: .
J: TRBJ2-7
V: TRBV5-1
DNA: TGCGCCAGCAGCTTGTTTCAGGGGGCAGAAAACGAGCAGTACTTC
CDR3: CASSLFQGAENEQYF

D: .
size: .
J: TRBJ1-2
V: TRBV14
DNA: TGTGCCAGCAGCCAAGTTTTTCCAACCAACTATGGCTACACCTTC
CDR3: CASSQVFPTNYGYTF

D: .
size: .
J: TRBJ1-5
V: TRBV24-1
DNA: TGTGCCACCTCACAGGGTGACAATCAGCCCCAGCATTTT
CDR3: CATSQGDNQPQHF

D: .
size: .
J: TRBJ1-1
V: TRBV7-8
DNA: TGTGCCAGCAGCTTAGTCTTAGTTGAGGACGCTTTCTTT
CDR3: CASSLVLVEDAFF

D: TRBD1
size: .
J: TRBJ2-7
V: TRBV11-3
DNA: TGTGCCAGCAGCTTATTGTGGAGTTCCGGCCAGGGGGCCGAGCAGTACTTC
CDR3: CASSLLWSSGQGAEQYF

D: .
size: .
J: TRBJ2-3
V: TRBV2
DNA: TGTGCCAGCAGGGTAGGGATTACAGATACGCAGTATTTT
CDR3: CASRVGITDTQYF

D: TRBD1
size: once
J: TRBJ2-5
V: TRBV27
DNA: TGTGCCAGCAGTGTTAGCTTGAGGGGGCGAGTGACCCAGTACTTC
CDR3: CASSVSLRGRVTQYF

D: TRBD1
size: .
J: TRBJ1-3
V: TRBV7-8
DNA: TGTGCCAGCAGCTTCCAGGGGGATGGAAACACCATATATTTT
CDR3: CASSFQGDGNTIYF

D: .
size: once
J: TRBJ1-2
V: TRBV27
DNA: TGTGCCAGCAGTTTCCTCGGACAGAACTATGGCTACACCTTC
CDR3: CASSFLGQNYGYTF

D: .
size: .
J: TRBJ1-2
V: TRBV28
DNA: TGTGCCAGCAAGGGGTTCGGCGGCTCGACAAAGAACTATGGCTACACCTTC
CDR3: CASKGFGGSTKNYGYTF

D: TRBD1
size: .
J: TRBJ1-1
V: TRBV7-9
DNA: TGTGCCAGCAGCTCTTACTTATCCAGGGGGAGGAGGGCTTTCTTT
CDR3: CASSSYLSRGRRAFF

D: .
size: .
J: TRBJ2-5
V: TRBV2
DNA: TGTGCCAGCGGGGGGGCCGGACGCGGCTCAGGGACCCAGTACTTC
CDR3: CASGGAGRGSGTQYF

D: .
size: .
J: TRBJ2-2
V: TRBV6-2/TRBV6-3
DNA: TGTGCCAGCAGTCCCAAGGACAGGAACACCGGGGAGCTGTTTTTT
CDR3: CASSPKDRNTGELFF

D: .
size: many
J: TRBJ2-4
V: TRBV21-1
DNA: TGTGCCAGCAGCACAGTGCTAGCGGTGGCCCTAGCCAAAAACATTCAGTACTTC
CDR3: CASSTVLAVALAKNIQYF

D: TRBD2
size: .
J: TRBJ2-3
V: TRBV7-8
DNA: TGTGCCAGCAGCCGTGGACTAGCGGGAGGGCCGGATACGCAGTATTTT
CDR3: CASSRGLAGGPDTQYF

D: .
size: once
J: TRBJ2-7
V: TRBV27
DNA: TGTGCCAGCAGTCCCTCAGTCAGCGAGAGCTCCTACGAGCAGTACTTC
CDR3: CASSPSVSESSYEQYF

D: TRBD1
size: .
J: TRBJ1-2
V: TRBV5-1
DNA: TGCGCCAGCAGCTTGGCCGACAGGGACTATGGCTACACCTTC
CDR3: CASSLADRDYGYTF

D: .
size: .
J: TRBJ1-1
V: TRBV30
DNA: TGTGCCTGGAGCCACAGGAGGAACACTGAAGCTTTCTTT
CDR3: CAWSHRRNTEAFF

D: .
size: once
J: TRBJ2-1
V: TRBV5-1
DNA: TGCGCCAGCAGCTTGTCGGAGCGTCAAACTTACAATGAGCAGTTCTTC
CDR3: CASSLSERQTYNEQFF